These 22 T cell receptor beta chains share one sample of origin, sequenced in a study of PD-L1 blockade in urothelial cancer. The time point is: peripheral blood 6 weeks after treatment start. The protocol was immunoSEQ multiplex PCR, while the TCRdb copy is restricted to in-frame clones and leaves out a portion. The table shows roughly 120,000 clones, with 75% to 90% occurring only once. The starting material was PBMCs, obtained around atezolizumab (anti-PD-L1) treatment. Receptors were obtained from a man in his sixties with urothelial cancer.

The chain combines TRBV29-1 with TRBJ2-3; the D gene is possibly TRBD2 (6 bases). This CDR3 comprises 13 residues. The V gene lost 1 base and the J gene lost 5 bases, with 10 bases spanning the gap. Germline V lookup: CDR1 SQVTM, CDR2 ANQGSEA. The CDR3 DNA reads TGCAGCGTTGAAGTCCAGGGAGGAGATACGCAGTATTTT. Its translation is CSVEVQGGDTQYF.

This chain connects TRBV7-2 to TRBJ1-4, with 7 bases matching TRBD1. The CDR3 covers 14 residues. Germline V lookup: CDR1 SGHTA, CDR2 FQGNSA. Unmatched junction bases numbered 3, after V lost 5 bases and J lost 3 bases. The CDR3 DNA reads as TGTGCCAGCAGCCGCGGACAGGCTAATGAAAAACTGTTTTTT. Translated: CASSRGQANEKLFF.

The chain carries TRBV9 and TRBJ1-1; TRBD1 aligns across 7 bases. The CDR3 runs 14 residues. The ends lost 3 bases at V and 7 bases at J; junction bases unmatched: 9. From germline, CDR1 is SGDLS and CDR2 YYNGEE. CDR3 DNA: TGTGCCAGCAGCGCGACCGGGACAGAGTATGAAGCTTTCTTT. This gives the protein CASSATGTEYEAFF.

The chain uses TRBV29-1 and TRBJ2-7, with TRBD2 as a possible D gene (6 bases). Germline V lookup: CDR1 SQVTM, CDR2 ANQGSEA. V was trimmed by 4 bases and J by 3 bases, leaving 13 bases between them. CDR3 length: 13 amino acids. The CDR3 here is CSVGGGTYYEQYF. For the CDR3, the DNA is TGCAGCGTTGGAGGAGGGACGTACTACGAGCAGTACTTC.

The sample holds one count of this clone. The rearrangement uses TRBV2 and TRBJ2-7, with 9 positions matching TRBD2. CDR1 SNHLY and CDR2 FYNNEI come from the germline V gene. The CDR3 is made up of 14 amino acids. V lost 6 bases to trimming and J lost 4 bases; unmatched junction nucleotides: 7. CDR3 in amino acids: CASRRGLASYEQYF. CDR3 DNA: TGTGCCAGCAGGAGGGGACTAGCTTCTTACGAGCAGTACTTC.

The rearrangement links TRBV9 to TRBJ1-1; 8 nucleotides agree with TRBD1. Per the germline V gene, CDR1 is SGDLS and CDR2 is YYNGEE. The V and J ends lost 3 bases and 3 bases, in that order; junction bases with no gene match: 7. The CDR3 runs 15 residues. The CDR3 is CASSAPGGIDTEAFF. In DNA, the CDR3 is TGTGCCAGCAGCGCCCCAGGGGGCATTGACACTGAAGCTTTCTTT.

The rearrangement links TRBV9 to TRBJ1-3; D gene uncertain. Germline CDR1 reads SGDLS; CDR2 reads YYNGEE. This CDR3 has 15 amino acids. V lost 5 bases and J 2 bases, leaving 14 bases between the germline ends. The CDR3 sequence is CASRPWEGAGNTIYF. CDR3 sequence (DNA): TGTGCCAGCAGACCCTGGGAGGGAGCTGGAAACACCATATATTTT.

A few counts support this clone. The chain recombines TRBV11-3 with TRBJ2-1; 9 bases are shared with TRBD2. The CDR3 extends over 16 amino acids. Trimming took 5 bases from V and 5 from J; bases not matched to a gene: 10. Germline loops: CDR1 SGHNT, CDR2 YENEEA. The CDR3 sequence is CASSPQAGGLNNEQFF. In DNA, the CDR3 is TGTGCCAGCAGCCCACAAGCGGGGGGTCTAAACAATGAGCAGTTCTTC.

The J gene is TRBJ2-3, the V gene TRBV5-4; 7 nucleotides match TRBD2. Losses at the gene ends were 5 bases for V and 5 bases for J; bases not matched to a gene: 11. Germline V CDR1 and CDR2: SGHNT, YYREEE (reference sequence). The CDR3 has 15 amino acids. The chain's CDR3 is CASRSWGRALDTQYF. DNA for the CDR3: TGTGCCAGCAGATCTTGGGGGAGGGCCTTAGATACGCAGTATTTT.

The chain is built from TRBV7-2 and TRBJ2-7; 7 bases line up with TRBD1. The trim removed 8 bases at V and 2 bases at J, leaving 6 bases unmatched. CDR1 is SGHTA, CDR2 FQGNSA, per germline. The CDR3 has 13 amino acids. The CDR3 region is CASGLGTAYEQYF. The CDR3, as DNA: TGTGCCAGCGGGTTAGGGACAGCCTACGAGCAGTACTTC.

The V gene is TRBV5-4, the J gene TRBJ2-6, with TRBD2 as a possible D gene (5 bases). Germline CDR1 SGHNT, CDR2 YYREEE (reference sequence). There are 15 residues in the CDR3. V lost 4 bases to trimming and J lost 2 bases, with 10 bases between them. This CDR3 reads CASSPGGPGANVLTF. DNA for the CDR3: TGTGCCAGCAGCCCGGGCGGGCCTGGGGCCAACGTCCTGACTTTC.

The chain has TRBV28 and TRBJ2-7; D possibly corresponds to TRBD2 (6 bases). CDR3 length equals 15 residues. Trimming took off 5 bases at V and 2 bases at J, with 16 bases between the two ends. Germline values: CDR1 MDHEN, CDR2 SYDVKM. The CDR3 loop is CASSKGLPGAYEQYF. As DNA, the CDR3 is TGTGCCAGCAGTAAGGGGCTTCCGGGGGCCTACGAGCAGTACTTC.

The chain carries TRBV9 and TRBJ2-7; a possible D gene is TRBD1 (6 bases). V was pared by 4 bases and J by 2 bases, with 13 bases between. This CDR3 has 14 amino acids. CDR1 and CDR2 from the germline V gene are SGDLS and YYNGEE. The CDR3 sequence: CASSQGTPTYEQYF. CDR3 bases: TGTGCCAGCAGCCAAGGGACACCTACCTACGAGCAGTACTTC.

The CDR3 is CASSLGPGGEQFF. Written as DNA, the CDR3 is TGTGCCAGCAGCCTTGGGCCGGGGGGTGAGCAGTTCTTC. The gene calls are TRBV5-6 and TRBJ2-1; TRBD2 matches 7 bases. Germline V CDR1 and CDR2: SGHDT, YYEEEE. V gave up 4 bases and J gave up 9 bases; unmatched junction bases: 7. CDR3 length: 13 amino acids. The full variable domain, with the rest looked up from reference TRBV5-6 and TRBJ2-1, is DAGVTQSPTHLIKTRGQQVTLRCSPKSGHDTVSWYQQALGQGPQFIFQYYEEEERQRGNFPDRFSGHQFPNYSSELNVNALLLGDSALYLCASSLGPGGEQFFGPGTRLTVL.

The chain employs TRBV9 and TRBJ2-5, with 11 bases aligning to TRBD2. The CDR3 spans 17 residues. V dropped 3 bases and J dropped 1; count of bases not matched to a gene: 8. Germline V gives CDR1 SGDLS, CDR2 YYNGEE. The CDR3 coding sequence is TGTGCCAGCAGCGCCCCCTCTAGCGGGGGGCCCCAAGAGACCCAGTACTTC. Translated, it gives CASSAPSSGGPQETQYF.

This chain joins TRBV19 and TRBJ2-2; a possible D gene is TRBD1 (6 bases). The CDR3 consists of 14 residues. V was cut by 10 bases and J by 7 bases, with 19 bases left in between. Germline V CDR1 and CDR2: LNHDA, SQIVND (reference sequence). The CDR3 is CATHDRNTGGELFF. CDR3 nucleotides: TGTGCCACCCACGACAGGAACACGGGCGGGGAGCTGTTTTTT.

The chain is built from TRBV6-4 and TRBJ2-3, with 8 bases fitting TRBD2. The germline V gene encodes CDR1 MRHNA and CDR2 SNTAGT. Unmatched junction bases numbered 9, after V lost 0 bases and J lost 10 bases. This CDR3 region has 15 residues. The CDR3 nucleotides are TGTGCCAGCAGTGACTCGATAGGGCCGGGGGGGGCGCAGTATTTT. This encodes CASSDSIGPGGAQYF.

The chain employs TRBV19 and TRBJ1-1; 7 bases map to TRBD1. The CDR3 consists of 14 residues. The V gene's germline CDR1 is LNHDA and CDR2 SQIVND (reference sequence). The V gene end was trimmed by 6 bases and the J gene end by 5 bases; junction bases not matched to a gene: 9. CDR3 DNA: TGTGCCAGTAGGCCTTCAGGGGGGAATACTGAAGCTTTCTTT. Its protein is CASRPSGGNTEAFF.

The chain carries TRBV7-3 and TRBJ2-3; D is perhaps TRBD1 (6 bases). V lost 2 bases and J 2 bases, leaving 11 bases between the germline ends. Germline-derived CDR1 and CDR2 are SGHTA and FQGTGA. The CDR3 contains 15 residues. The CDR3 sequence: CASSLGTPDTDTQYF. The CDR3 DNA sequence: TGTGCCAGCAGCTTAGGGACACCGGACACAGATACGCAGTATTTT.

The V call is TRBV19, the J call TRBJ1-2; the D gene is possibly TRBD1 (5 bases). V lost 4 bases to trimming and J lost 2 bases, with 17 bases between them. CDR3 length equals 16 residues. Germline values: CDR1 LNHDA, CDR2 SQIVND (reference sequence). The CDR3 DNA reads TGTGCCAGTAGTACCTTGGCGGGGACCAAGAACTATGGCTACACCTTC. It yields the protein CASSTLAGTKNYGYTF.

This clone was counted once. J is TRBJ2-3 and V is TRBV5-6, with 9 bases lining up with TRBD1. This CDR3 has 15 amino acids. V was clipped by 2 bases and J by 5 bases; unmatched bases: 6. Germline CDR1 reads SGHDT; CDR2 reads YYEEEE. CDR3 nucleotide sequence: TGTGCCAGCAGCTTACCGGGACAGGGTGGAGATACGCAGTATTTT. Translating it yields CASSLPGQGGDTQYF. The variable domain in full, completed from reference TRBV5-6 and TRBJ2-3, reads DAGVTQSPTHLIKTRGQQVTLRCSPKSGHDTVSWYQQALGQGPQFIFQYYEEEERQRGNFPDRFSGHQFPNYSSELNVNALLLGDSALYLCASSLPGQGGDTQYFGPGTRLTVL.

V usage is TRBV28 and J usage is TRBJ2-1; D remains ambiguous. This CDR3 has 14 amino acids. Germline V gene sequence: CDR1 MDHEN, CDR2 SYDVKM. The V and J ends lost 5 bases and 4 bases respectively, with 12 bases between them. The CDR3 spells CASSKTMKYNEQFF. The CDR3 bases are TGTGCCAGCAGTAAAACTATGAAGTACAATGAGCAGTTCTTC.